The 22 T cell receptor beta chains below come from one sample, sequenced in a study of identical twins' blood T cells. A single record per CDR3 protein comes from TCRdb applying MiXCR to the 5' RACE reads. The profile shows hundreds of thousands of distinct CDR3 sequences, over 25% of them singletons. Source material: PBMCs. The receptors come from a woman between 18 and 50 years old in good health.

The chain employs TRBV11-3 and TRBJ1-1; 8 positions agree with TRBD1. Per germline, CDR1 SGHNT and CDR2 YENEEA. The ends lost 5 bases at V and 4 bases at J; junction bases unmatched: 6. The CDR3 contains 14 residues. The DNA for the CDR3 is TGTGCCAGCAGCGCTGGACAGGGTACCACTGAAGCTTTCTTT. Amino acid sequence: CASSAGQGTTEAFF.

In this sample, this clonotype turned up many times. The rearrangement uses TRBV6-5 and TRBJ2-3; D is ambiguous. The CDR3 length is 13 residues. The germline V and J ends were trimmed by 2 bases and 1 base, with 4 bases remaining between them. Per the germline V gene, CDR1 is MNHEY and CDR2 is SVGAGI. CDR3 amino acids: CASSYPGTDTQYF. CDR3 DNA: TGTGCCAGCAGTTACCCCGGCACAGATACGCAGTATTTT.

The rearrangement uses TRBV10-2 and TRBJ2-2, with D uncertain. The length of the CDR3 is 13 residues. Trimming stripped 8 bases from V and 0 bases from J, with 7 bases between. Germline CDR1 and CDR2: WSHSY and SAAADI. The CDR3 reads CASPYPNTGELFF. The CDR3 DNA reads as TGCGCCAGCCCCTACCCGAACACCGGGGAGCTGTTTTTT.

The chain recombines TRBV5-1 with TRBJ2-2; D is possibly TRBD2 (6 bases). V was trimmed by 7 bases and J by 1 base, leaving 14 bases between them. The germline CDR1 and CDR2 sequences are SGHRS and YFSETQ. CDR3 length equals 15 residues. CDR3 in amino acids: CASSWFSGNTGELFF. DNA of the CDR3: TGCGCCAGCTCCTGGTTTAGCGGGAACACCGGGGAGCTGTTTTTT.

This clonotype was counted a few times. CDR3 loop: CASSLSGNTYEQYF. The CDR3 region has the DNA TGTGCCAGTAGTTTATCCGGGAACACGTACGAGCAGTACTTC. The chain employs TRBV19 and TRBJ2-7; the D gene is possibly TRBD2 (5 bases). Trimming cost V 5 bases and J 4 bases, with 15 bases left between them. CDR1 and CDR2 (germline): LNHDA, SQIVND (reference sequence). The CDR3 length is 14 residues.

DNA of the CDR3: TGCAGCGCGGGACAGGGGGCCGGGGAGCTGTTTTTT. It encodes CSAGQGAGELFF. The V gene is TRBV29-1, the J gene TRBJ2-2; 11 nucleotides match TRBD1. Germline CDR1 is SQVTM and CDR2 is ANQGSEA. V shed 7 bases and J 6 bases; nucleotides not matched to a gene: 1. The CDR3 spans 12 residues.

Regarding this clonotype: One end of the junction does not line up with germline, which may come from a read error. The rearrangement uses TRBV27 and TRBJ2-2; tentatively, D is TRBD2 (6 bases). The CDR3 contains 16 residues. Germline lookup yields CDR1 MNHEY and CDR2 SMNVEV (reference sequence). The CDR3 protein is CASSLLAGDGTGGLFF. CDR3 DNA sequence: TGTGCCAGCAGTTTACTCGCAGGAGATGGTACCGGGGGGCTGTTTTTT.

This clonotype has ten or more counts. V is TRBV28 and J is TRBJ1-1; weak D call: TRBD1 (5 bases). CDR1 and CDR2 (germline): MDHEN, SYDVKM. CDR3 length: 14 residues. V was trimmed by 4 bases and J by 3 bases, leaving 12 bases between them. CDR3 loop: CASSSLGVDTEAFF. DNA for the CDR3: TGTGCCAGCAGTTCTCTAGGGGTGGACACTGAAGCTTTCTTT.

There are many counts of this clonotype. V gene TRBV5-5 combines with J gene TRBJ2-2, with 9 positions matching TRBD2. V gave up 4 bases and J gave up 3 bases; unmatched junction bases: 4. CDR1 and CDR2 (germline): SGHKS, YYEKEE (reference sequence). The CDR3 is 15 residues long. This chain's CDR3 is CASSRTSVYTGELFF. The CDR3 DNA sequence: TGTGCCAGCAGCCGGACTAGCGTTTACACCGGGGAGCTGTTTTTT.

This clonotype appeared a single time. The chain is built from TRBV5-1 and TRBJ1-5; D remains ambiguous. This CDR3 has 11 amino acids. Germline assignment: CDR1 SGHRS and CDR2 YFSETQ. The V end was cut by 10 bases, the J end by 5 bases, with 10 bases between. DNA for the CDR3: TGCGCCGGCTCTGGCGATCAGCCCCAGCATTTT. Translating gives CAGSGDQPQHF.

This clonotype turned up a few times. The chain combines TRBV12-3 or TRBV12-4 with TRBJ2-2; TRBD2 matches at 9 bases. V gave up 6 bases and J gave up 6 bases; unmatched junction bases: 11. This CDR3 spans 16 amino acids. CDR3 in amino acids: CASSPGLASFAGELFF. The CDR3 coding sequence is TGTGCCAGCAGCCCGGGACTAGCTAGCTTCGCCGGGGAGCTGTTTTTT.

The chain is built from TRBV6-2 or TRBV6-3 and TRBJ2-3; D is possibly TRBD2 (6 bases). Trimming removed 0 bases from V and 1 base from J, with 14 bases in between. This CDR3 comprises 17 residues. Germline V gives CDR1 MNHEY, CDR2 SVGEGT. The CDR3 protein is CASSYSSGVFGTDTQYF. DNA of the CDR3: TGTGCCAGCAGTTACTCGTCGGGGGTTTTTGGCACAGATACGCAGTATTTT.

The DNA for the CDR3 is TGCAGCGTTCTAAGCGGGAGCTCCTACGAGCAGTACTTC. Residues: CSVLSGSSYEQYF. The chain employs TRBV29-1 and TRBJ2-7, with TRBD2 matching 8 bases. CDR1 is SQVTM and CDR2 is ANQGSEA in the germline V gene. CDR3 length: 13 amino acids. V dropped 5 bases and J dropped 0; count of bases not matched to a gene: 3.

The CDR3 DNA is TGCAGTGCTACCGACCCGAACACTGAAGCTTTCTTT. Encoded protein: CSATDPNTEAFF. The chain has TRBV20-1 and TRBJ1-1; D not resolved. CDR1 is DFQATT and CDR2 is SNEGSKA in the germline V gene (reference sequence). V was shortened by 4 bases and J by 1 base, with 7 bases between the two germline ends. This CDR3 contains 12 residues.

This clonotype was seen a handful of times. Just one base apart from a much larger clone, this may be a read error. The CDR3 loop reads CASSVSGTDNEQFF. CDR3 nucleotides: TGTGCCAGCAGTGTGAGCGGGACCGACAATGAGCAGTTCTTC. This rearrangement joins TRBV27 to TRBJ2-1; 7 bases agree with TRBD2. The V segment lost 5 bases and the J segment 5 bases; nucleotides outside the gene matches: 6. Germline V gene sequence: CDR1 MNHEY, CDR2 SMNVEV (reference sequence). The CDR3 covers 14 residues.

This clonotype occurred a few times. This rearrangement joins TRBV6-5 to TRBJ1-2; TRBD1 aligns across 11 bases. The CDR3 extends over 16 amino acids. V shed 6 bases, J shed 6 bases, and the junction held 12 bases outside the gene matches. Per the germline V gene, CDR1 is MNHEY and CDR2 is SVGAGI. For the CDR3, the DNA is TGTGCCAGCAGGCCTACCCCGGGACAGGGGGTGGATGGCTACACCTTC. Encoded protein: CASRPTPGQGVDGYTF.

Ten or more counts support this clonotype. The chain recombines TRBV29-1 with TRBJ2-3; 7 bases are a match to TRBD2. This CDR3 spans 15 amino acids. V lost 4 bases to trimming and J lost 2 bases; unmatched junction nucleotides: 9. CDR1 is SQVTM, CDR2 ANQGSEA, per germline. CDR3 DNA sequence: TGCAGCGTTGCTCCCTGGCGGGAGTCCACAGATACGCAGTATTTT. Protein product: CSVAPWRESTDTQYF.

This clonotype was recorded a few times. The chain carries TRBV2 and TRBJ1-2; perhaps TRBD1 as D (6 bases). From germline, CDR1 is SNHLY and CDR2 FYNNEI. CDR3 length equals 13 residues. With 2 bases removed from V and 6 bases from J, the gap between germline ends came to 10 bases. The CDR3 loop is CASSEQGQDGYTF. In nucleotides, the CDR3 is TGTGCCAGCAGTGAACAGGGGCAGGATGGCTACACCTTC.

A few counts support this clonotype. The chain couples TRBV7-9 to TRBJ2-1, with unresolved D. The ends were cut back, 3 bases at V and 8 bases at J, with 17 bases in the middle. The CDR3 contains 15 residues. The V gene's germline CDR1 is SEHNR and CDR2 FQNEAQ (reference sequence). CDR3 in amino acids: CASSFLPGPFHEQFF. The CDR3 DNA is TGTGCCAGCAGCTTCCTCCCGGGCCCCTTTCATGAGCAGTTCTTC.

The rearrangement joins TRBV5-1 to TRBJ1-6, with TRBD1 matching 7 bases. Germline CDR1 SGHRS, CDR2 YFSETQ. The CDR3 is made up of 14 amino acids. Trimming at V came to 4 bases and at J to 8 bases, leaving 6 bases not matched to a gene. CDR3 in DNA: TGCGCCAGCAGCACCGGGACAGCTTATTCACCCCTCCACTTT. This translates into CASSTGTAYSPLHF.

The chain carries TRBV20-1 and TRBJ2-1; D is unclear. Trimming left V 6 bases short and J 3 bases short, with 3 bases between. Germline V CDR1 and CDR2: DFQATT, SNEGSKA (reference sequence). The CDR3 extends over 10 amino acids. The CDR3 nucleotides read TGCAGTGCCTTCTACAATGAGCAGTTCTTC. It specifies CSAFYNEQFF.

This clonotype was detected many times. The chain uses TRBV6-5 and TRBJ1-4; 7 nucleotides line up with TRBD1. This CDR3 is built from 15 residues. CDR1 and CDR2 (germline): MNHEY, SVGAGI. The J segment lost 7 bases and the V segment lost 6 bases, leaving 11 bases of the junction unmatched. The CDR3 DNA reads TGTGCCAGCAGAGCAGACAGGGCACCGAGTGAAAAACTGTTTTTT. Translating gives CASRADRAPSEKLFF.